One sample yielded the 25 T cell receptor beta chains listed below, sequenced in a study of blood T cell repertoires in COVID-19 (dated by TCRdb to 2018 to 2021). Library construction relied on the immunoSEQ multiplex PCR assay. TCRdb re-hosts the immuneACCESS table, in-frame sequences only. Its copies lack some clones; in the studies checked, an unresolved V gene accounts for under half of them, and the cause for the rest is not known. The sample contains 250,000 to 300,000 clones, 87% of them found a single time. Around 1.5% of the sample goes to the ten largest clones. Material: peripheral blood. These receptors were obtained from a woman in her thirties or forties who had recovered from COVID-19.

V usage is TRBV9 and J usage is TRBJ2-7; D possibly corresponds to TRBD2 (6 bases). Germline CDR1 is SGDLS and CDR2 is YYNGEE. This CDR3 is built from 16 residues. V lost 0 bases to trimming and J lost 0 bases, with 13 bases between them. The CDR3 nucleotides are TGTGCCAGCAGCGTAGGAGTCGGGGGTAGCTCCTACGAGCAGTACTTC. This codes for CASSVGVGGSSYEQYF.

As to this clone: Other nucleotide sequences from this sample produce the same CDR3. The V gene is TRBV5-4, the J gene TRBJ1-3; 8 bases line up with TRBD1. The CDR3 consists of 14 residues. V gave up 2 bases and J gave up 2 bases; unmatched junction bases: 0. Germline V gene data show CDR1 as SGHNT and CDR2 as YYREEE (reference sequence). In nucleotides, the CDR3 is TGTGCCAGCAGCTTACAGGGGGCTGGAAACACCATATATTTT. This codes for CASSLQGAGNTIYF.

The sample holds a few counts of this clone. This rearrangement joins TRBV13 to TRBJ1-6; 9 nucleotides match TRBD1. The CDR3 covers 15 residues. CDR1 PRHDT and CDR2 FYEKMQ come from the germline V gene (reference sequence). With V trimmed by 5 bases and J by 7 bases, 6 bases remained unmatched. In nucleotides, the CDR3 is TGTGCCAGCAGCAAGACAGGGGGTCTGAATTCACCCCTCCACTTT. The encoded protein is CASSKTGGLNSPLHF.

The rearrangement uses TRBV5-1 and TRBJ1-1; D may be TRBD1 (6 bases). The CDR3 runs to 14 residues. The germline V and J ends were trimmed by 4 bases and 1 base, with 11 bases remaining between them. Germline-derived CDR1 and CDR2 are SGHRS and YFSETQ. CDR3 coding DNA: TGCGCCAGCAGCATCACAGGGCCGAACACTGAAGCTTTCTTT. Its translation is CASSITGPNTEAFF. The full variable domain, in which reference TRBV5-1 and TRBJ1-1 provide the parts outside the CDR3, is KAGVTQTPRYLIKTRGQQVTLSCSPISGHRSVSWYQQTPGQGLQFLFEYFSETQRNKGNFPGRFSGRQFSNSRSEMNVSTLELGDSALYLCASSITGPNTEAFFGQGTRLTVV.

CDR3: CASSPQGAEETQYF. CDR3 nucleotide sequence: TGTGCCAGCAGTCCGCAGGGGGCGGAGGAGACCCAGTACTTC. The rearrangement uses TRBV2 and TRBJ2-5; 8 bases align to TRBD1. V lost 5 bases to trimming and J lost 5 bases; unmatched junction nucleotides: 7. CDR1 and CDR2 (germline): SNHLY, FYNNEI. This CDR3 region has 14 residues.

This rearrangement joins TRBV4-2 to TRBJ1-2; D unresolved. In germline, CDR1 is LGHNA, CDR2 YNFKEQ. The V end was cut by 4 bases, the J end by 8 bases, with 23 bases between. CDR3 size: 16 residues. The CDR3 DNA is TGTGCCAGCAGCCGCGGGGAGCCGAAAGAATTTCAAGGCTACACCTTC. This encodes CASSRGEPKEFQGYTF.

The chain links TRBV5-1 to TRBJ2-1, with 9 bases identical to TRBD1. Trimming removed 5 bases from V and 8 bases from J; junction bases left unmatched: 14. CDR3 length: 16 amino acids. Germline CDR1 is SGHRS and CDR2 is YFSETQ. CDR3 in amino acids: CASSLTPGQGSHEQFF. For the CDR3, the DNA is TGCGCCAGCAGTTTAACGCCGGGACAGGGAAGCCATGAGCAGTTCTTC.

The V call is TRBV9, the J call TRBJ1-1; a possible D gene is TRBD1 (6 bases). The CDR3 length is 15 residues. In germline, CDR1 is SGDLS, CDR2 YYNGEE. Trimming stripped 4 bases from V and 0 bases from J, with 13 bases between. DNA for the CDR3: TGTGCCAGCAGCCCCCGGGGACATGTGAACACTGAAGCTTTCTTT. This codes for CASSPRGHVNTEAFF.

The gene calls are TRBV7-3 and TRBJ2-1, with D perhaps matching TRBD1 (6 bases). The CDR3 runs to 17 residues. With 6 bases removed from V and 6 bases from J, the gap between germline ends came to 24 bases. Germline CDR1 SGHTA, CDR2 FQGTGA. This CDR3 is CASRITGNKDLRNEQFF. Written as DNA, the CDR3 is TGTGCCAGCAGAATAACAGGGAACAAAGACCTACGCAATGAGCAGTTCTTC.

The chain links TRBV7-9 to TRBJ1-3, with D maybe TRBD1 (5 bases). This CDR3 is 13 amino acids long. Per germline, CDR1 SEHNR and CDR2 FQNEAQ (reference sequence). Deletions cut 1 base from V and 8 bases from J, with 9 bases between. DNA of the CDR3: TGTGCCAGCAGCTTAGGGGGGAGGCACACCATATATTTT. This encodes CASSLGGRHTIYF.

The gene calls are TRBV7-2 and TRBJ2-7, with TRBD2 matching 8 bases. There are 15 residues in the CDR3. CDR1 is SGHTA and CDR2 is FQGNSA in the germline V gene. Unmatched junction bases numbered 5, after V lost 0 bases and J lost 4 bases. The CDR3 nucleotides read TGTGCCAGCAGCTTAGCCGGGAGGGGGAGGTACGAGCAGTACTTC. This sequence encodes CASSLAGRGRYEQYF.

The chain has TRBV6-1 and TRBJ1-2, with D unresolved. V lost 1 base and J 1 base, leaving 10 bases between the germline ends. The CDR3 is 15 amino acids. Germline V gene data show CDR1 as MNHNS and CDR2 as SASEGT. For the CDR3, the DNA is TGTGCCAGCAGTGAAGGTGGAGGGATTAACTATGGCTACACCTTC. The encoded protein is CASSEGGGINYGYTF.

As DNA, the CDR3 is TGTGCCAGCAGCTCCCGACAGTACACAGATACGCAGTATTTT. It translates to CASSSRQYTDTQYF. This chain links TRBV5-4 with TRBJ2-3; D possibly corresponds to TRBD1 (5 bases). There are 14 residues in the CDR3. V lost 3 bases, J lost 2 bases, and 10 bases lay in between. Looked up from germline, CDR1 is SGHNT and CDR2 is YYREEE (reference sequence).

This sequence joins TRBV27 and TRBJ1-6, with D perhaps matching TRBD1 (6 bases). Germline-derived CDR1 and CDR2 are MNHEY and SMNVEV (reference sequence). The V and J ends lost 4 bases and 8 bases respectively, with 18 bases between them. The CDR3 is 16 residues long. The CDR3 sequence is CASSWSSGAKDSPLHF. As DNA, the CDR3 is TGTGCCAGCAGTTGGTCATCAGGGGCTAAGGATTCACCCCTCCACTTT.

J is TRBJ1-2 and V is TRBV4-3, with D perhaps TRBD1 (5 bases). Germline CDR1 is LGHNA and CDR2 is YSLEER. The V end lost 3 bases, the J end lost 4 bases, and 9 bases lay between the germline ends. There are 13 residues in the CDR3. DNA of the CDR3: TGCGCCAGCAGCCAGCAGGGCCTCTATGGCTACACCTTC. Translated: CASSQQGLYGYTF.

This clone was counted a few times. This rearrangement joins TRBV7-9 to TRBJ2-3, with D unresolved. Trimming left V 1 base short and J 2 bases short, with 7 bases between. The CDR3 covers 14 residues. CDR1 and CDR2 (germline): SEHNR, FQNEAQ (reference sequence). CDR3 sequence: CASSLGLHTDTQYF. The CDR3 DNA reads as TGTGCCAGCAGCTTAGGGCTGCACACAGATACGCAGTATTTT.

The chain has TRBV19 and TRBJ2-2; D possibly corresponds to TRBD2 (7 bases). The CDR3 loop spans 17 amino acids. Germline V gene data show CDR1 as LNHDA and CDR2 as SQIVND (reference sequence). Trimming took 3 bases from V and 1 from J, leaving 15 bases between them. The CDR3 nucleotides are TGTGCCAGTAGTATCGAAGGGGGGGCGCGGAACACCGGGGAGCTGTTTTTT. This sequence encodes CASSIEGGARNTGELFF.

The V call is TRBV6-5, the J call TRBJ2-4; 7 bases line up with TRBD2. The CDR3 runs to 16 residues. V gave up 0 bases and J gave up 9 bases; unmatched junction bases: 11. CDR1 is MNHEY, CDR2 SVGAGI, per germline. The CDR3 protein is CASSYSAGEGRGIQYF. The CDR3 DNA is TGTGCCAGCAGTTACTCGGCCGGGGAGGGTAGGGGCATTCAGTACTTC.

The chain employs TRBV2 and TRBJ1-1; D gene unclear. The V gene's germline CDR1 is SNHLY and CDR2 FYNNEI. The V end lost 3 bases, the J end lost 0 bases, and 11 bases lay between the germline ends. CDR3 size: 15 residues. The CDR3 DNA reads TGTGCCAGCAGTGATGTTCACCTAATGAACACTGAAGCTTTCTTT. Its translation: CASSDVHLMNTEAFF.

The chain recombines TRBV9 with TRBJ2-2, with 7 nucleotides matching TRBD2. This CDR3 is 14 amino acids long. V lost 3 bases and J lost 3; bases outside the gene matches: 2. The V gene's germline CDR1 is SGDLS and CDR2 YYNGEE. CDR3 sequence: CASSGRGDTGELFF. The CDR3 nucleotides are TGTGCCAGCAGCGGACGGGGGGACACCGGGGAGCTGTTTTTT.

V and J are TRBV3-1 (or the pseudogene TRBV3-2) and TRBJ2-7; 11 positions agree with TRBD1. V dropped 4 bases and J dropped 3; count of bases not matched to a gene: 2. The CDR3 runs 14 residues. In germline, CDR1 is LGHDT, CDR2 YNNKEL (reference sequence). The CDR3 nucleotides read TGTGCCAGCAGCCGCGGGACAGGGGGCTACGAGCAGTACTTC. Protein sequence: CASSRGTGGYEQYF.

V and J are TRBV7-9 and TRBJ1-1; TRBD1 agrees at 11 bases. Trimming took 4 bases from V and 6 from J; bases not matched to a gene: 10. Germline V gene data show CDR1 as SEHNR and CDR2 as FQNEAQ (reference sequence). CDR3 length equals 16 residues. The chain's CDR3 is CASSWGRDRGSPEAFF. CDR3 nucleotide sequence: TGTGCCAGCAGCTGGGGCCGGGACAGGGGGTCCCCTGAAGCTTTCTTT.

The V gene is TRBV4-2, the J gene TRBJ1-6, with TRBD1 matching over 10 bases. The germline V gene has CDR1 LGHNA and CDR2 YNFKEQ. V lost 4 bases to trimming and J lost 7 bases; unmatched junction nucleotides: 4. The CDR3 spans 15 residues. CDR3 nucleotide sequence: TGTGCCAGCAGCCGAACGGGACAGGGGAATTCACCCCTCCACTTT. Its translation is CASSRTGQGNSPLHF.

The chain joins TRBV7-2 to TRBJ1-1; 10 bases agree with TRBD1. V lost 6 bases and J lost 3; bases outside the gene matches: 10. Germline-derived CDR1 and CDR2 are SGHTA and FQGNSA. The CDR3 covers 16 residues. CDR3 DNA sequence: TGTGCCAGCAGGACCGACAGGGGGCGAGGGGACACTGAAGCTTTCTTT. This translates into CASRTDRGRGDTEAFF.

V is TRBV4-2 and J is TRBJ1-5, with TRBD1 identical over 7 bases. Germline V CDR1 and CDR2: LGHNA, YNFKEQ. The CDR3 consists of 17 residues. The junction had 6 bases not matched to a gene; V was cut back by 1 base and J by 0 bases. CDR3 nucleotides: TGTGCCAGCAGCCAAGGACAGGGAACCTATAGCAATCAGCCCCAGCATTTT. Its translation: CASSQGQGTYSNQPQHF.